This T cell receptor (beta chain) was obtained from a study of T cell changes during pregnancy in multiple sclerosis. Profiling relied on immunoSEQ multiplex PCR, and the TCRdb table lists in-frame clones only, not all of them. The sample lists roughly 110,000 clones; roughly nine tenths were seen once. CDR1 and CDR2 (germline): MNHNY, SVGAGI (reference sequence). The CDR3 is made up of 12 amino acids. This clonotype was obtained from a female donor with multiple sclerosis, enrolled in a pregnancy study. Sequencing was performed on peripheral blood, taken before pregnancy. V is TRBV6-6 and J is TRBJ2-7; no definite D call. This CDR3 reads CAVLSPTYEQYF. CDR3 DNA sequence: TGTGCTGTTTTGAGCCCTACCTACGAGCAGTACTTC.